This TCR beta chain comes out of a study of read filtering for tumor transcriptome and immune sequencing. This clonotype came up many times. Its antigen is as yet unknown. The library was built from 400 ng RNA with molecular barcoded adaptors for alpha/delta and beta/gamma chains. TCRdb processed the reads anew with MiXCR; each CDR3 protein has one entry. Seen here are 100,000 to 150,000 distinct CDR3 sequences, over 10% observed once, and the top ten hold around 8.3%. Study results and limitations: IR-seq captured clonotypes deeper and more reliably than RNA-seq.

This CDR3 is built from 15 residues. Trimming pared 4 bases from V and 0 bases from J, leaving 13 bases between. CDR1 and CDR2 (germline): SNHLY, FYNNEI. The source material was a population of CD138-negative cells sorted from bone marrow. This chain connects TRBV2 to TRBJ2-7, with D perhaps being TRBD1 or TRBD2 (5 bases each). The TCR originated in a donor at least 40 years old with multiple myeloma. The CDR3 loop reads CASSGGDSSSYEQYF. In DNA, the CDR3 is TGTGCCAGCAGTGGGGGAGACAGCTCCTCCTACGAGCAGTACTTC.